This T cell receptor beta chain was found in a study of T cells in Graves' hyperthyroidism and ophthalmopathy. Study observations and caveats: Also found in blood were most expanded thyroid clonotypes above 0.001.

Authors of the study amplified TCR beta CDR3 regions from RNA transcripts. HTBI primers were employed in a first-round RT-PCR of the TCR CDR3. TCRdb ran MiXCR on the multiplex PCR reads and lists one entry per CDR3 protein. The repertoire holds some 250,000 distinct CDR3 sequences, with nearly 15% as singletons. A word on this clonotype: Its antigen is not identified. At one of its ends the junction is not consistent with the germline gene, which may arise from a read error.

The CDR3 has 16 residues. Germline V lookup: CDR1 SEHNR, CDR2 FQNEAQ (reference sequence). V gene TRBV7-9 combines with J gene TRBJ1-4; D gene unclear. What was sequenced was blood. This TCR derives from a woman aged 45-60 years with Graves' hyperthyroidism that later progressed to Graves' ophthalmopathy. CDR3 bases: TGTGCCAGCAGCCGGACGTGGACGACAACTAATGAAAAACCGTTTTTT. This encodes CASSRTWTTTNEKPFF. The variable domain in full, with the rest retrieved from reference TRBV7-9 and TRBJ1-4, is DTGVSQNPRHKITKRGQNVTFRCDPISEHNRLYWYRQTLGQGPEFLTYFQNEAQLEKSRLLSDRFSAERPKGSFSTLEIQRTEQGDSAMYLCASSRTWTTTNEKPFFGSGTQLSVL.